This TCR beta chain originates from a study of cytomegalovirus exposure and HLA in healthy donors. V dropped 4 bases and J dropped 3; count of bases not matched to a gene: 5. This CDR3 has 16 residues. Germline values: CDR1 SGDLS, CDR2 YYNGEE. The primer mix had 60 Vbeta and 13 Jbeta primers. Repertoires were generated with immunoSEQ multiplex PCR, while TCRdb's copy carries only in-frame clones and drops some. The repertoire holds around 130,000 clones, with roughly four fifths as singletons. Sequences were obtained from PBMCs. This clonotype was sampled from a woman in her forties or fifties in good health and CMV-seronegative. The rearrangement joins TRBV9 to TRBJ2-2; 11 positions match TRBD1. This CDR3 reads CASSYGQGADTGELFF. The CDR3 nucleotides are TGTGCCAGCAGCTACGGACAGGGGGCGGACACCGGGGAGCTGTTTTTT.